This paragraph reports one T cell receptor (beta chain). This clone was counted a few times. No antigen is known for it. There are no base qualities to consult, and no much larger clone falls within one base. The entry originates in a study of cytomegalovirus exposure and HLA in healthy donors listed by TCRdb under 2017. Context from the whole study: In an earlier analysis of 587 of the donors, about 260 Gb of sequence data and 90 million to 120 million unique TCR beta sequences from roughly 200 million T cells were reported. The number of donors typed differed by locus, with about 629-640 for A, B, C, DRB1 and DQB1, approximately 500 for DQA1, about 610 for DPA1, and around 450 for DPB1. Donor age, sex, ethnicity and CMV serostatus were collected together with the repertoire data. A separate validation cohort of approximately 120 different subjects was used in addition to the 666-subject first cohort. An early release that covered about 600 HLA-typed donors contained approximately 300 gigabases of sequencing data and around 85 million unique TCR sequences. Class I and class II HLA loci were covered by the typing at four-digit resolution. Genome-wide SNP genotypes for about 65% of the 666 donors were used in a later genetic analysis, which treated that subset as a discovery cohort. Among 300 to 500 genotyped donors of the cohort, an average of around 220,000 unique TCR beta nucleotide sequences was sequenced per donor, of which about 18% were non-productive. To study patterns of TCR occurrence, a later analysis re-analyzed previously published TCR beta repertoires from several hundred donors and added high-resolution HLA genotyping. High-throughput TCR immunosequencing, statistical association of individual TCRs with disease status, and machine learning were combined to predict cytomegalovirus infection status. A handful of DR-DQ haplotypes were handled as single units for association and clustering because linkage in the cohort was strong. The study was designed to test whether signatures of past pathogen exposure could be identified by cataloging public T cell receptors. To decide whether each TCR beta V gene segment behaved as functional or pseudogenic, an earlier analysis of approximately 600 of the donors relied on high-throughput TCR beta sequencing. In the later analysis, no new phenotypic data were used to find candidate immune exposures; instead, reliance was placed on TCR beta sequences and their occurrence across donors. Every repertoire in the discovery cohort had been generated on one and the same sequencing platform. Using immunosequencing, the study profiled T cell repertoires from fewer than 850 subjects and related those repertoires to cytomegalovirus serostatus. Of the roughly 390 genotyped donors, roughly 85% fell in the genetic ancestry cluster associated with self-reported Caucasian donors. Overall study results and their limits: This cohort had only TCR beta chains sequenced, and the lack of alpha or paired-chain data limited which features could be detected. Correlated functional status among segregating V segments might reflect linkage disequilibrium, but an unknown experimental factor could not be ruled out. At a false discovery rate of 0.05, a later analysis linked 16,951 TCR beta sequences to specific HLA alleles. The classifier was reported to diagnose cytomegalovirus status with high specificity and sensitivity in both the original cohort and the validation cohort. A later analysis found that TCR association rates varied across HLA loci, with DRB1 alleles showing the most associated TCRs and HLA-C alleles the fewest. In a later analysis, most CMV-associated TCR beta chains were found to appear HLA-restricted, with HLA associations seemingly driven largely by CMV exposure. A further reported finding was that TCR beta sequences accurately predicted the HLA-A and HLA-B alleles for most subjects in the first cohort. Across donors, most TCR sequences were observed very rarely, whereas some public TCRs were present in many individuals. The presence/absence analyses assumed that sequencing depth was roughly uniform across donors, and that assumption may not be true. For the cohort, immune exposure information was limited to CMV serostatus. A later genetic analysis associated a missense DCLRE1C variant with V-gene and J-gene trimming of TCR beta chains, and an independent cohort replicated the association. In a later analysis, HLA-associated TCR beta chains were found to be more clonally expanded and to have lower generation probabilities than equally common non-associated chains. The sequencing pipeline was judged likely to have produced a cluster of highly shared sequence variants as a technical artifact. Assigning TCR associations to individual alleles was difficult when HLA alleles, especially DR and DQ, strongly co-occurred. In vitro tests confirmed that a few of the cytomegalovirus-associated TCR beta chains recognize cytomegalovirus antigens. HLA typing was unavailable for some donors at each locus, so association tests used only the typed subset. A later genetic analysis reported fewer N-insertions in productive TCRs among donors in an Asian-associated ancestry cluster than the approximately 670-donor mean. Several of the top co-occurrence clusters appeared to be linked to parvovirus B19, influenza, CMV and Epstein-Barr virus, according to a later analysis. Because counts were too low, seventeen rarely observed V segments, including chromosome 9 orphons, were excluded from the earlier analysis of a few hundred of the donors. In the study, around 160 TCR beta chains were listed as associated with cytomegalovirus. In an earlier analysis of several hundred of the donors, most TCR beta V segments were observed in productive rearrangements about 87% or about 30% of the time, broadly matching IMGT annotations. It was suggested by the authors that the approach could potentially be generalized to other disease states and immunological phenotypes.

In total, over 600 healthy bone marrow donors made up the cohort. At the time of sampling, every cohort member was nominally healthy, though immune exposures that went unrecorded were likely present. The donor was CMV seropositive and was included in the group of almost 300 seropositive cohort members. Every donor gave a peripheral blood sample, and the peripheral blood mononuclear cells from that sample were used for TCR beta sequencing. The Qiagen DNeasy Blood Extraction Kit was used to extract genomic DNA from the blood cell samples. The receptor library was made with the immunoSEQ multiplex PCR assay. A mixture of 60 forward primers for TCR Vbeta segments and 13 reverse primers for TCR Jbeta segments was used in the multiplex PCR. Amplification of the CDR3 region of rearranged TCR beta genes was performed with a multiplex PCR assay on genomic DNA. Amplified TCR beta libraries were sequenced as 87-base-pair reads on the Illumina HiSeq System. Concerning the study's data processing: Across the roughly 600 repertoires, a later analysis counted 80 million or so unique TCR beta chains, about 10 million of which were shared by at least two donors. Raw reads were error-corrected and collapsed into unique sequences with a nearest-neighbor algorithm that merged closely related sequences to remove PCR and sequencing errors. To assign V, D and J gene segments, CDR3 sequences were aligned to IMGT reference sequences. For a sequence to be retained, a match of at least six nucleotides was required to both a V gene segment and a J gene segment. A rearrangement was called productive if the CDR3 had no stop codons and remained in frame with V and J, and every other rearrangement was called non-productive. CDR3 was defined according to IMGT convention as the region running from the second conserved V-encoded cysteine to the conserved J-encoded phenylalanine. Sequences without an unambiguous match to a single V gene segment were excluded from the earlier analysis of a few hundred of the donors. In an earlier analysis of more than 500 of the donors, a V segment was called functional when productive rearrangements were above 56.7%, and segregating when the standard deviation between donors exceeded 5%. To diagnose cytomegalovirus status from the catalog of TCR beta chain sequences, a statistical classification framework was built. V and J gene assignment, in a later analysis, came from comparing TCR nucleotide sequences with IMGT/GENE-DB human TR gene sequences. In a later analysis, CDR3 sequences and most-parsimonious VDJ recombination scenarios were assigned using the TCRdist pipeline. In a later analysis, each TCR beta chain was defined by its CDR3 amino acid sequence together with its V-gene family, and reads lacking a unique V-gene family were excluded. A later analysis removed several hundred highly shared, low-generation-probability nucleotide sequences to deal with suspected cross-contamination and a sequencing artifact. In a later analysis, a clonal expansion index for each public chain was calculated from normalized within-repertoire ranks of inferred template counts. A later analysis computed generation probabilities with a VDJ recombination model fitted to out-of-frame rearrangements, and checked the results against IGoR. A later analysis scored TCR-TCR, TCR-HLA and TCR-CMV co-occurrence with hypergeometric tests, applying a repertoire-size bias correction to TCR pairs. A later analysis estimated false discovery rates by permuting HLA or CMV assignments 20 times. In a later analysis, co-occurring TCRs were grouped with DBSCAN, and TCRdist sequence similarity was added when clustering was performed within HLA-allele-positive subsets. Co-occurrence clustering excluded repertoires with fewer than 30,000 or more than 120,000 public chains, plus five with anomalous nucleotide sharing. The clones in this table, taken by TCRdb from immuneACCESS, are in-frame only. Not every clone is retained; where verified, under half of the shortfall comes from an unresolved V gene, and the cause of the rest is unknown. D and trimming were read from the DNA, whereas the V and J calls and clone size are those reported in that table. Across this sample there are 150,000 to 200,000 clones, with more than 65% seen only once. The ten largest clones capture around 6.1% of the sample.

The clonotype originates from a woman in her twenties or thirties in good health and CMV-seropositive. Sequencing was carried out using PBMCs.

CDR3 loop: CASSTAEASGNTIYF. The DNA sequence is TGTGCCAGCAGCACGGCTGAGGCCTCTGGAAACACCATATATTTT. The chain joins TRBV7-9 to TRBJ1-3, with the D segment identity uncertain. The CDR3 runs 15 amino acids, cysteine and phenylalanine included. CDR3 DNA only is kept here, 45 bases in frame from base 1. CDR1 and CDR2 were assigned from the germline V gene (reference sequence) as SEHNR and FQNEAQ. V is pared back by 5 bases and J by 0 bases, with 11 bases lying between the germline termini.